This T cell receptor (beta chain) was observed in a study of blood T cells in healthy people across ages. Study conclusions and caveats: PBMCs that were unsorted prevented a conclusive naive versus antigen-experienced comparison. Any changes in expanded clonotypes were possibly confounded, as donor CMV status remained unknown.

A sample-barcoded 5' primer and a J-beta primer mix were used in a second PCR of about 7 to 12 cycles. Each cDNA molecule, via a template-switch adaptor with 12 random nucleotides, was tagged. TCRdb called the 5' RACE reads again in MiXCR, with one record for every CDR3 protein. The data contain approximately 2,000,000 distinct CDR3 sequences, about two fifths of them singletons. As for this clonotype: The antigen is not known.

Germline V lookup: CDR1 MNHEY, CDR2 SVGAGI. With 2 bases removed from V and 12 bases from J, the gap between germline ends came to 11 bases. The CDR3 totals 12 residues. This sequence originates from a human donor in good health. The specimen was blood. This chain connects TRBV6-5 to TRBJ2-1; a weak D match, TRBD2 (6 bases). The DNA of the CDR3 is TGTGCCAGCAGTTACGGTAGCGGAGGGCAGTTCTTC. Amino acid sequence: CASSYGSGGQFF.